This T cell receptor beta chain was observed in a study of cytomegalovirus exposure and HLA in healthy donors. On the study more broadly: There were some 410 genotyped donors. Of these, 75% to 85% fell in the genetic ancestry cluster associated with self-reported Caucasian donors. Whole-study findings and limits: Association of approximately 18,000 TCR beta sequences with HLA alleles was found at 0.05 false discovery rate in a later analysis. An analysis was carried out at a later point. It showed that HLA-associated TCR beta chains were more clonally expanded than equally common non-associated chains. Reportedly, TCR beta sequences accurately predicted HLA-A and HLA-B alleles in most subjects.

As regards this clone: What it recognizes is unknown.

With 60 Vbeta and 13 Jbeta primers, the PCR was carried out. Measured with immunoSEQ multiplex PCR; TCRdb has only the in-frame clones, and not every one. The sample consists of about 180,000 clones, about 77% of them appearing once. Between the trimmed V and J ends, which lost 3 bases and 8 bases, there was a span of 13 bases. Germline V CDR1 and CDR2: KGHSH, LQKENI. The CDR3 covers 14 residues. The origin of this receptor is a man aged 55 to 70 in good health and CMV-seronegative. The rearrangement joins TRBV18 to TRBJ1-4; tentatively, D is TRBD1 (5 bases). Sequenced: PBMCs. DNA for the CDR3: TGTGCCAGCTCACCCAGGGAGGAGAGGGAAAAACTGTTTTTT. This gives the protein CASSPREEREKLFF. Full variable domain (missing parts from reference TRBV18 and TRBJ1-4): NAGVMQNPRHLVRRRGQEARLRCSPMKGHSHVYWYRQLPEEGLKFMVYLQKENIIDESGMPKERFSAEFPKEGPSILRIQQVVRGDSAAYFCASSPREEREKLFFGSGTQLSVL.